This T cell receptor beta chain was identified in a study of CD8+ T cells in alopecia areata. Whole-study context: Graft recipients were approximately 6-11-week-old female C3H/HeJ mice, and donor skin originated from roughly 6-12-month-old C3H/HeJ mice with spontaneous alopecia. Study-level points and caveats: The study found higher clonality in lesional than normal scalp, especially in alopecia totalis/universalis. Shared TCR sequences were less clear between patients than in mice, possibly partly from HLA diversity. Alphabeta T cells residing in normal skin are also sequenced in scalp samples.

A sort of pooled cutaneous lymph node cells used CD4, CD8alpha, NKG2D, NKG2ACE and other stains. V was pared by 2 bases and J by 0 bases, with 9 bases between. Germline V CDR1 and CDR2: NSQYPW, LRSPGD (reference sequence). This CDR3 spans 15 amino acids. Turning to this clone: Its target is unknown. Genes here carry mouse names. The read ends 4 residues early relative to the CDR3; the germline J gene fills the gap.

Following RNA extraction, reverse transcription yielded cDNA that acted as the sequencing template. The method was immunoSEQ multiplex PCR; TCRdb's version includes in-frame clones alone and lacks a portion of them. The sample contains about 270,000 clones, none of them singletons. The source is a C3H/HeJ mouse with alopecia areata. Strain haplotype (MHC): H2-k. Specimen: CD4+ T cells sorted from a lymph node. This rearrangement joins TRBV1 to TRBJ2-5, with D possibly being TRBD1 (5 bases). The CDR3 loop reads CTCSAPGPNQDTQYF. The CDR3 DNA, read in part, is TGCACCTGCAGTGCACCAGGGCCTAACCAAGAC. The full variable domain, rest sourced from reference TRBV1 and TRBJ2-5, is VTLLEQNPRWRLVPRGQAVNLRCILKNSQYPWMSWYQQDLQKQLQWLFTLRSPGDKEVKSLPGADYLATRVTDTELRLQVANMSQGRTLYCTCSAPGPNQDTQYFGPGTRLLVL.